Included here is one T cell receptor beta chain sequence, with context. The assay was immunoSEQ multiplex PCR, and TCRdb's table has in-frame clones only and misses some. This sample yields about 200,000 clones, of which 89% are seen a single time; approximately 8% belongs to the top ten. Looked up from germline, CDR1 is KGHSH and CDR2 is LQKENI. Germline trimming cut 3 bases from V and 2 bases from J; bases unmatched to any gene: 8. The CDR3 runs 17 residues. The data originate from a study of blood T cell repertoires in COVID-19. Study background: The cDNA or gDNA used as material had been derived from T cells, B-cell-depleted T cells, or PBMCs.

The rearrangement links TRBV18 to TRBJ2-1, with 9 bases matching TRBD2. This receptor was identified in a woman in her late teens or twenties who had recovered from COVID-19. The sample taken for sequencing was PBMCs or T cells enriched from blood (not recorded which). CDR3 region: CASSPPLAGTTYNEQFF. The DNA for the CDR3 is TGTGCCAGCTCACCCCCCCTAGCGGGGACCACCTACAATGAGCAGTTCTTC.